Below are 23 T cell receptor beta chains sequenced from a single sample in a study of T cells in Graves' hyperthyroidism and ophthalmopathy. Regions amplified from RNA transcripts were the TCR beta CDR3 regions. The primer set for the first-round RT-PCR of the TCR CDR3 was HTBI. TCRdb re-called the multiplex PCR reads through MiXCR, storing one row per CDR3 protein. The profile covers hundreds of thousands of distinct CDR3 sequences, with about 15% appearing a single time and almost 6% taken by the ten largest. Sequenced input: blood. The receptors stem from a woman aged 30 to 39 with Graves' hyperthyroidism that later progressed to Graves' ophthalmopathy.

This clonotype was seen more than once but under ten times. This chain connects TRBV19 to TRBJ2-7; a possible D gene is TRBD2 (6 bases). Deletions cut 6 bases from V and 3 bases from J, with 12 bases between. Germline CDR1 reads LNHDA; CDR2 reads SQIVND (reference sequence). This CDR3 is built from 13 residues. The CDR3 loop reads CASSWDSGYEQYF. The CDR3 DNA sequence: TGTGCCAGTAGCTGGGACTCAGGCTACGAGCAGTACTTC.

The J gene is TRBJ2-4, the V gene TRBV27; D is unclear. V lost 6 bases to trimming and J lost 0 bases, with 6 bases between them. The CDR3 is made up of 13 amino acids. Germline V gene data show CDR1 as MNHEY and CDR2 as SMNVEV (reference sequence). CDR3 loop: CASSTLAKNIQYF. The CDR3 DNA follows: TGTGCCAGCAGCACCTTAGCCAAAAACATTCAGTACTTC.

The rearrangement uses TRBV30 and TRBJ1-5; D may be TRBD1 (6 bases). This CDR3 contains 17 residues. CDR1 and CDR2 from the germline V gene are GTSNPN and SVGIG (reference sequence). The ends were cut back, 1 base at V and 6 bases at J, with 22 bases in the middle. The CDR3 DNA reads TGTGCCTGGAGTGCCGGGACCGGGGGCGGATATGGTCAGCCCCAGCATTTT. Translated: CAWSAGTGGGYGQPQHF.

This clonotype occurred a few times. CDR3 sequence reads: CASSYRVSGANVLTF. The CDR3 nucleotides read TGTGCCAGCAGTTACAGGGTCTCTGGGGCCAACGTCCTGACTTTC. The genes are TRBV6-2 or TRBV6-3 and TRBJ2-6; no definite D call. This CDR3 spans 15 amino acids. Deletions cut 2 bases from V and 0 bases from J, with 5 bases between. Germline-derived CDR1 and CDR2 are MNHEY and SVGEGT.

This clonotype occurred many times. J is TRBJ2-7 and V is TRBV7-2; either TRBD1 or TRBD2 may fit D (5 bases each). Trimming shortened V by 5 bases and J by 7 bases, and 18 bases separated the two germline ends. The CDR3 contains 14 residues. Germline V lookup: CDR1 SGHTA, CDR2 FQGNSA. The CDR3 region is CASSPRPAEGEQYF. In nucleotides, the CDR3 is TGTGCCAGCAGCCCACGACCTGCAGAGGGGGAGCAGTACTTC.

This clonotype has at least ten counts. The chain couples TRBV12-3 or TRBV12-4 to TRBJ1-4, with 11 bases fitting TRBD1. The CDR3 has 19 residues. The trim removed 4 bases at V and 1 base at J, leaving 11 bases unmatched. The CDR3 is CASSYDPGQGDGTNEKLFF. In nucleotides, the CDR3 is TGTGCCAGCAGTTACGACCCGGGACAGGGGGATGGAACTAATGAAAAACTGTTTTTT.

This clonotype has at least ten counts. This chain uses TRBV19 with TRBJ1-4; D gene unclear. CDR1 and CDR2 from the germline V gene are LNHDA and SQIVND (reference sequence). CDR3 length equals 15 residues. Deletions cut 6 bases from V and 0 bases from J, with 11 bases between. This CDR3 reads CASSPSDPTNEKLFF. CDR3 coding DNA: TGTGCCAGTAGCCCATCGGACCCAACTAATGAAAAACTGTTTTTT.

The V and J genes are TRBV3-1 and TRBJ2-1; 12 bases align to TRBD2. Germline CDR1 LGHDT, CDR2 YNNKEL (reference sequence). V was pared by 1 base and J by 9 bases, with 4 bases of the junction left unmatched. This CDR3 has 15 residues. The CDR3 DNA is TGTGCCAGCAGCCAAGCTAGCGGGAGGGCCGGTGAGCAGTTCTTC. It yields the protein CASSQASGRAGEQFF.

In its sample, this clonotype was seen many times. V and J are TRBV20-1 and TRBJ1-1; 7 bases align to TRBD1. Germline V gives CDR1 DFQATT, CDR2 SNEGSKA (reference sequence). The ends lost 1 base at V and 6 bases at J; junction bases unmatched: 8. CDR3 length: 14 amino acids. The CDR3 sequence is CSARAIGGTAEAFF. The DNA for the CDR3 is TGCAGTGCTAGAGCCATCGGCGGGACAGCTGAAGCTTTCTTT.

This clonotype was seen only once. The genes are TRBV29-1 and TRBJ2-3; D may be TRBD1 or TRBD2 (5 bases each). This CDR3 spans 14 amino acids. V lost 1 base and J 3 bases, leaving 11 bases between the germline ends. In germline, CDR1 is SQVTM, CDR2 ANQGSEA. The DNA for the CDR3 is TGCAGCGTTGAAGTATGGGGGAGTACAGATACGCAGTATTTT. It yields the protein CSVEVWGSTDTQYF.

A word on this clonotype: A junction boundary mismatches the germline segment, possibly from a read error. V and J are TRBV19 and TRBJ2-3, with 7 bases lining up with TRBD2. Per germline, CDR1 LNHDA and CDR2 SQIVND (reference sequence). The CDR3 extends over 16 amino acids. Here the CDR3 DNA reads TGTGCCAGAAGTATAGGTGCGGGAGACCGCACAGATACGCAGTATTTT. It yields the protein CARSIGAGDRTDTQYF.

Only a few counts were recorded for this clonotype. The rearrangement uses TRBV30 and TRBJ2-7; D gene ambiguous. The germline gives CDR1 GTSNPN, CDR2 SVGIG (reference sequence). The CDR3 totals 13 residues. V lost 0 bases to trimming and J lost 3 bases, with 9 bases between them. The CDR3 DNA reads as TGTGCCTGGAGTGTAGGGCCTGTCTACGAGCAGTACTTC. It yields the protein CAWSVGPVYEQYF.

A few counts support this clonotype. A junction end diverges from the germline sequence, so it may reflect a read error. The chain has TRBV5-1 and TRBJ2-5; 8 bases agree with TRBD2. The CDR3 length is 18 residues. The germline V gene has CDR1 SGHRS and CDR2 YFSETQ. CDR3 loop: CASTPGRVKTDPKETQHF. CDR3 nucleotides: TGCGCCAGCACCCCCGGGAGGGTAAAGACAGACCCTAAAGAGACCCAGCACTTC.

This rearrangement joins TRBV24-1 to TRBJ1-3, with 7 bases identical to TRBD1. Looked up from germline, CDR1 is KGHDR and CDR2 is SFDVKD. The V gene end was trimmed by 10 bases and the J gene end by 4 bases; junction bases not matched to a gene: 3. CDR3 length equals 12 residues. The CDR3 reads CATQGPGNTIYF. CDR3 nucleotides: TGTGCCACACAGGGGCCGGGAAACACCATATATTTT.

In its sample, this clonotype was seen many times. This chain joins TRBV6-1 and TRBJ1-1, with D possibly matching TRBD1 (5 bases). V was pared by 8 bases and J by 1 base, with 20 bases between. CDR3 length: 16 residues. The germline V gene has CDR1 MNHNS and CDR2 SASEGT. In DNA, the CDR3 is TGTGCCAGCCTCCGGGGGATAGGGTGGGAGAACACTGAAGCTTTCTTT. Amino acids: CASLRGIGWENTEAFF.

On this clonotype itself: A clone one base away is much larger, so this may be a read error. V and J are TRBV24-1 and TRBJ2-1; TRBD1 matches 12 bases. V was pared by 1 base and J by 10 bases, with 4 bases of the junction left unmatched. The CDR3 totals 15 residues. Per the germline V gene, CDR1 is KGHDR and CDR2 is SFDVKD. The CDR3 here is CATSDFGTGGNEQFF. CDR3 bases: TGTGCCACCAGTGATTTCGGGACAGGGGGCAACGAGCAGTTCTTC.

This clonotype was seen more than once but under ten times. The rearrangement uses TRBV6-1 and TRBJ1-5; D gene unclear. V was pared by 6 bases and J by 6 bases, with 15 bases between. This CDR3 comprises 14 residues. The germline gives CDR1 MNHNS, CDR2 SASEGT. The CDR3 DNA follows: TGTGCCAGCAGGAACGTGGGGTGGGGTCAGCCCCAGCATTTT. The encoded protein is CASRNVGWGQPQHF.

This clonotype was seen many times. The chain carries TRBV9 and TRBJ1-4; TRBD1 aligns across 11 bases. CDR1 is SGDLS, CDR2 YYNGEE, per germline. With 0 bases clipped from V and 7 bases from J, the junction kept 5 bases outside the gene matches. The CDR3 is 16 residues long. The DNA of the CDR3 is TGTGCCAGCAGCGTAGGGATGGGACAGGGGGGTGAAAAACTGTTTTTT. Translation gives CASSVGMGQGGEKLFF. Combining the CDR3 with reference TRBV9 and TRBJ1-4 gives the whole variable domain DSGVTQTPKHLITATGQRVTLRCSPRSGDLSVYWYQQSLDQGLQFLIQYYNGEERAKGNILERFSAQQFPDLHSELNLSSLELGDSALYFCASSVGMGQGGEKLFFGSGTQLSVL.

This clonotype was detected many times. The chain combines TRBV11-3 with TRBJ2-7, with D possibly TRBD2 on 5 matching bases. The CDR3 runs to 12 residues. Germline V gene data show CDR1 as SGHNT and CDR2 as YENEEA. V was trimmed by 5 bases and J by 7 bases, leaving 12 bases between them. The CDR3: CASSLPPGEQYF. For the CDR3, the DNA is TGTGCCAGCAGCCTGCCACCGGGGGAGCAGTACTTC.

The CDR3 DNA follows: TGCGCCAGCAGCGAAGACGGGACGGGACTCTACGAGCAGTACTTC. It specifies CASSEDGTGLYEQYF. The V call is TRBV5-1, the J call TRBJ2-7, with D possibly TRBD2 on 6 matching bases. Per the germline V gene, CDR1 is SGHRS and CDR2 is YFSETQ. This CDR3 has 15 amino acids. V was pared by 4 bases and J by 3 bases, with 17 bases between.

This clonotype has a count of ten or more. This sequence joins TRBV14 and TRBJ1-1; no clear D. Between the trimmed V and J ends, which lost 5 bases and 0 bases, there was a span of 10 bases. The CDR3 covers 14 residues. The germline V gene encodes CDR1 SGHDN and CDR2 FVKESK. The CDR3 here is CASSENLMNTEAFF. The CDR3 DNA follows: TGTGCCAGCAGCGAAAATTTAATGAACACTGAAGCTTTCTTT.

This clonotype was recorded at least ten times. The chain links TRBV20-1 to TRBJ2-3, with 12 bases aligning to TRBD2. Germline assignment: CDR1 DFQATT and CDR2 SNEGSKA (reference sequence). V dropped 1 base and J dropped 0; count of bases not matched to a gene: 5. The CDR3 consists of 17 residues. This CDR3 is CSARAGGLAGSTDTQYF. CDR3 coding DNA: TGCAGTGCTAGAGCCGGTGGACTAGCGGGAAGCACAGATACGCAGTATTTT.

This clonotype was counted many times. The chain uses TRBV4-2 and TRBJ1-1; D gene ambiguous. Germline V gene sequence: CDR1 LGHNA, CDR2 YNFKEQ. CDR3 size: 15 residues. The V end was cut by 0 bases, the J end by 2 bases, with 10 bases between. In nucleotides, the CDR3 is TGTGCCAGCAGCCAAGAGCGTCAGCCCAACACTGAAGCTTTCTTT. Translation gives CASSQERQPNTEAFF.